The 12 T cell receptor beta chains presented below share a single source sample, sequenced in a study of patients and donors after allogeneic stem cell transplantation (dated by TCRdb to the early 2020s). Library preparation employed RT-PCR. This sample was sequenced with a NextSeq 550. The raw public reads went through TCRdb reprocessing: fastp at Q25, MiXCR clone calling, in-frame beta chains kept. Entries that share a CDR3 protein sequence are merged under the most common genes and DNA. Within this sample are about a million distinct CDR3 sequences, with 18% of them counted one time only. The biggest ten clones account for 5% to 6.5% of the sample. Sequences were obtained from blood, either unsorted or a sorted T cell fraction (not recorded which). The receptors here all came from a human donor who was either an allogeneic HSCT recipient or a stem cell or donor lymphocyte infusion donor (not recorded which). It is not recorded whose cells these are; they may come from a transplant donor.

The CDR3 spells CSAGEGARETQYF. The DNA for the CDR3 is TGCAGTGCTGGGGAGGGGGCCCGTGAGACCCAGTACTTC. This chain links TRBV20-1 with TRBJ2-5; the D gene could be TRBD1 or TRBD2 (7 bases each). Germline V gene lookup returns CDR1 DFQATT and CDR2 SNEGSKA (reference sequence). The CDR3 has 13 residues. The V gene lost 5 bases and the J gene lost 5 bases, with 15 bases spanning the gap.

This clonotype was counted many times. At one boundary the junction diverges from the germline segment, which might be a read error. The rearrangement joins TRBV12-3 or TRBV12-4 to TRBJ2-5; D might be TRBD1 (6 bases). The CDR3 spans 13 residues. The CDR3: CASSLGAQETQYF. The CDR3 DNA reads as TGCGCCAGCAGCTTGGGGGCCCAAGAGACCCAGTACTTC.

The rearrangement links TRBV9 to TRBJ1-1; D perhaps matches TRBD1 (6 bases). This CDR3 comprises 14 residues. V was cut by 4 bases and J by 4 bases, with 14 bases left in between. Per germline, CDR1 SGDLS and CDR2 YYNGEE. For the CDR3, the DNA is TGTGCCAGCAGCACGGTTGGGGGCGGCACTGAAGCTTTCTTT. Encoded protein: CASSTVGGGTEAFF. Using reference TRBV9 and TRBJ1-1 for the parts outside the CDR3, the full variable domain is DSGVTQTPKHLITATGQRVTLRCSPRSGDLSVYWYQQSLDQGLQFLIQYYNGEERAKGNILERFSAQQFPDLHSELNLSSLELGDSALYFCASSTVGGGTEAFFGQGTRLTVV.

This clonotype was counted only a few times. V is TRBV9 and J is TRBJ2-1; TRBD2 is a possible D gene (5 bases). The CDR3 contains 14 residues. Trimming left V 2 bases short and J 6 bases short, with 12 bases between. Germline V gives CDR1 SGDLS, CDR2 YYNGEE. CDR3 DNA sequence: TGTGCCAGCAGCGTCTATACTAGTCTCAATGAGCAGTTCTTC. As protein: CASSVYTSLNEQFF.

This chain connects TRBV7-9 to TRBJ2-3, with no clear D. Trimming removed 1 base from V and 1 base from J, with 12 bases in between. Germline values: CDR1 SEHNR, CDR2 FQNEAQ (reference sequence). The CDR3 consists of 16 residues. The CDR3 is CASSLEDRPRTDTQYF. CDR3 nucleotides: TGTGCCAGCAGCTTAGAGGACCGTCCCCGCACAGATACGCAGTATTTT.

V usage is TRBV10-3 and J usage is TRBJ2-2, with D perhaps TRBD2 (5 bases). V lost 11 bases, J lost 0 bases, and 13 bases lay in between. Germline V gene lookup returns CDR1 ENHRY and CDR2 SYGVKD. The CDR3 covers 14 residues. CDR3 sequence reads: CAASGIANTGELFF. The CDR3 coding sequence is TGTGCCGCATCGGGGATCGCGAACACCGGGGAGCTGTTTTTT.

This chain connects TRBV5-6 to TRBJ2-2; the match to TRBD1 covers 8 bases. This CDR3 is built from 15 residues. CDR1 and CDR2 (germline): SGHDT, YYEEEE. The ends lost 5 bases at V and 9 bases at J; junction bases unmatched: 12. The CDR3 DNA sequence: TGTGCCAGCAGAACCGACAGGGGAGATGAAAGGGAGCTGTTTTTT. It specifies CASRTDRGDERELFF.

This clonotype was found a few times. The chain has TRBV27 and TRBJ2-1; D uncertain. The germline V gene has CDR1 MNHEY and CDR2 SMNVEV (reference sequence). This CDR3 has 14 amino acids. V dropped 6 bases and J dropped 0 bases, with 9 bases sitting between them. CDR3 amino acids: CASRESPSYNEQFF. DNA of the CDR3: TGTGCCAGCAGGGAATCACCCTCCTACAATGAGCAGTTCTTC.

This clonotype was seen a few times. The rearrangement links TRBV20-1 to TRBJ2-3; D may be TRBD1 (5 bases). Trimming left V 6 bases short and J 3 bases short, with 19 bases between. The germline gives CDR1 DFQATT, CDR2 SNEGSKA (reference sequence). This CDR3 comprises 15 residues. CDR3 sequence: CSAPRLQEQTDTQYF. In DNA, the CDR3 is TGCAGTGCCCCCCGCCTACAGGAGCAGACAGATACGCAGTATTTT.

This chain links TRBV5-6 with TRBJ1-5; perhaps TRBD1 as D (5 bases). V was clipped by 0 bases and J by 2 bases, with 15 bases between them. The CDR3 has 17 amino acids. Looked up from germline, CDR1 is SGHDT and CDR2 is YYEEEE. The DNA for the CDR3 is TGTGCCAGCAGCTTGGCGAGGGGCGTGAGGGGCAATCAGCCCCAGCATTTT. This translates into CASSLARGVRGNQPQHF. The full variable domain, completed using reference TRBV5-6 and TRBJ1-5, is DAGVTQSPTHLIKTRGQQVTLRCSPKSGHDTVSWYQQALGQGPQFIFQYYEEEERQRGNFPDRFSGHQFPNYSSELNVNALLLGDSALYLCASSLARGVRGNQPQHFGDGTRLSIL.

The chain uses TRBV4-1 and TRBJ2-7, with no clear D. The germline CDR1 and CDR2 sequences are MGHRA and YSYEKL. The CDR3 consists of 14 residues. V was trimmed by 2 bases and J by 1 base, leaving 9 bases between them. This CDR3 reads CASSQSLFSYEQYF. CDR3 in DNA: TGCGCCAGCAGCCAAAGCCTTTTTTCCTACGAGCAGTACTTC.

Many counts were recorded for this clonotype. The J gene is TRBJ2-1, the V gene TRBV6-1; 15 bases align to TRBD2. The germline V gene has CDR1 MNHNS and CDR2 SASEGT. This CDR3 is built from 15 residues. The V and J ends lost 8 bases and 6 bases, in that order; junction bases with no gene match: 5. The DNA for the CDR3 is TGTGCCAGCCGGACTAGCGGGAGGGCTGGCAATGAGCAGTTCTTC. Protein product: CASRTSGRAGNEQFF.